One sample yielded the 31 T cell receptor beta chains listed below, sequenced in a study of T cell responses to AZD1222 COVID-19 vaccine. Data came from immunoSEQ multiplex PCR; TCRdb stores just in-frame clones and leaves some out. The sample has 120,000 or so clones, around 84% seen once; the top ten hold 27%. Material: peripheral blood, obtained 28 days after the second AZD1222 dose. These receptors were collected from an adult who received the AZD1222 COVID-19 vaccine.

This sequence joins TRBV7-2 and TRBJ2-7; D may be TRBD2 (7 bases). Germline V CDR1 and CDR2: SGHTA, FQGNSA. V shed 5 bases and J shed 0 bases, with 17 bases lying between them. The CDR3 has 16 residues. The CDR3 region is CASSLLGGGASYEQYF. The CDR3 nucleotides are TGTGCCAGCAGCCTTCTAGGCGGGGGCGCCTCCTACGAGCAGTACTTC.

CDR3 sequence reads: CASSPGREDSPLHF. CDR3 coding DNA: TGTGCCAGCAGCCCAGGACGGGAGGATTCACCCCTCCACTTT. The chain combines TRBV7-3 with TRBJ1-6; D is ambiguous. Trimming cost V 5 bases and J 8 bases, with 13 bases left between them. Germline V lookup: CDR1 SGHTA, CDR2 FQGTGA. The CDR3 covers 14 residues. The full variable domain, completed using reference TRBV7-3 and TRBJ1-6, is GAGVSQTPSNKVTEKGKYVELRCDPISGHTALYWYRQSLGQGPEFLIYFQGTGAADDSGLPNDRFFAVRPEGSVSTLKIQRTERGDSAVYLCASSPGREDSPLHFGNGTRLTVT.

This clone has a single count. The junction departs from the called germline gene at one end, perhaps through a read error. The CDR3 nucleotides are TGTGCCAGCAGCGAAACAGGGGCGGTTCTTCGACGCTTT. Its translation: CASSETGAVLRRF. The rearrangement uses TRBV25-1 and TRBJ1-6; 7 positions match TRBD1. Looked up from germline, CDR1 is MGHDK and CDR2 is SYGVNS. The CDR3 has 13 residues. Full variable domain (remainder filled in from reference TRBV25-1 and TRBJ1-6): EADIYQTPRYLVIGTGKKITLECSQTMGHDKMYWYQQDPGMELHLIHYSYGVNSTEKGDLSSESTVSRIRTEHFPLTLESARPSHTSQYLCASSETGAVLRRFGNGTRLTVT.

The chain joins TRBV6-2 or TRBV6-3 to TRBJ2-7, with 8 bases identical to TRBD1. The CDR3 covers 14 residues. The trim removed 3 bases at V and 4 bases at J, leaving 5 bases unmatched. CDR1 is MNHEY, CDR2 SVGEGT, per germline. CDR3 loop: CASSYSQGAYEQYF. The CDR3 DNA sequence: TGTGCCAGCAGTTATAGTCAGGGGGCTTACGAGCAGTACTTC.

CDR3 loop: CASSQGRAGGGKLFF. In DNA, the CDR3 is TGTGCCAGCAGCCAAGGACGGGCCGGTGGGGGAAAACTGTTTTTT. The V gene is TRBV5-5, the J gene TRBJ1-4; maybe TRBD1 (5 bases). V lost 4 bases, J lost 10 bases, and 20 bases lay in between. This CDR3 is built from 15 residues. Germline V lookup: CDR1 SGHKS, CDR2 YYEKEE (reference sequence).

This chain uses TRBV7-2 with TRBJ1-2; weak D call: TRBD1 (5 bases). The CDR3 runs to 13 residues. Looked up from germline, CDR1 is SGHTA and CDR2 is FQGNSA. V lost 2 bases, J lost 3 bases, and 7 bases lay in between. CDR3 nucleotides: TGTGCCAGCAGCTTACAACAGGACTATGGCTACACCTTC. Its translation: CASSLQQDYGYTF.

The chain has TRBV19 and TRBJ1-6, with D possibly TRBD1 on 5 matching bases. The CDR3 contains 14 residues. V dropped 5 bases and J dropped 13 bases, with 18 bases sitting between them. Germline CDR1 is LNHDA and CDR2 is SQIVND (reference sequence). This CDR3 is CASSGSEGLIPLHF. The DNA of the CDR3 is TGTGCCAGTAGTGGGTCGGAGGGGCTAATTCCCCTCCACTTT.

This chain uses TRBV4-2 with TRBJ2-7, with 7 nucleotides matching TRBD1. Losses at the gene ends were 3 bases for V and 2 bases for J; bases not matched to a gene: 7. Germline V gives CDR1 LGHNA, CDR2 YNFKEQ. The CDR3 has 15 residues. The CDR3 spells CASSQIEGAPYEQYF. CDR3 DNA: TGTGCCAGCAGCCAGATAGAGGGGGCGCCCTACGAGCAGTACTTC.

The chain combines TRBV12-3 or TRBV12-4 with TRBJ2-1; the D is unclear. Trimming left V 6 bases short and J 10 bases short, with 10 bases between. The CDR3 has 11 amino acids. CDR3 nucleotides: TGTGCCAGCAGCCAAGACTGGGAGCAGTTCTTC. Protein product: CASSQDWEQFF.

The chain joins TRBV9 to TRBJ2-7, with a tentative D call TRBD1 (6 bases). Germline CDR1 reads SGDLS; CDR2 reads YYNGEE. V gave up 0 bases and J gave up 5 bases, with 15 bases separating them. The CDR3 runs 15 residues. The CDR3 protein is CASSVGVGGSDEQYF. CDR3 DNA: TGTGCCAGCAGCGTAGGAGTAGGGGGATCGGACGAGCAGTACTTC.

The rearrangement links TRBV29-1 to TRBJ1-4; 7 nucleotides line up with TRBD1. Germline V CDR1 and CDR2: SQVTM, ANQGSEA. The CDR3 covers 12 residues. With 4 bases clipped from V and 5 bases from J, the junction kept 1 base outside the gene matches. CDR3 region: CSVVQGNEKLFF. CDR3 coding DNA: TGCAGCGTTGTACAGGGGAATGAAAAACTGTTTTTT.

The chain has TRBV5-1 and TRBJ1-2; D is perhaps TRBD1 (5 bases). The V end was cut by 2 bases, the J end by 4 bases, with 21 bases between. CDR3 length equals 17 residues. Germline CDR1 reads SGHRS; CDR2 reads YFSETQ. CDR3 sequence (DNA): TGCGCCAGCAGCTTATCGATCCCAGGGATGCCCCGCTATGGCTACACCTTC. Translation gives CASSLSIPGMPRYGYTF.

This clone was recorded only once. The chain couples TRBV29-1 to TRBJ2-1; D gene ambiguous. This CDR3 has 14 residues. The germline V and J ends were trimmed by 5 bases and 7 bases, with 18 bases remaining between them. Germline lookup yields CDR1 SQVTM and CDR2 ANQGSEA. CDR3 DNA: TGCAGCGTTTATCTCCGAAAGGGTCGGAATGAGCAGTTCTTC. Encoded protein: CSVYLRKGRNEQFF.

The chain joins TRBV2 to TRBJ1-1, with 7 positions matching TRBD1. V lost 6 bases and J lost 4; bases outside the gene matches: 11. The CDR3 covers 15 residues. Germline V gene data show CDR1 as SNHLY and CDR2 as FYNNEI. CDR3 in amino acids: CASSPRGGRGTEAFF. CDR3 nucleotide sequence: TGTGCCAGCAGCCCCAGGGGGGGGCGGGGCACTGAAGCTTTCTTT.

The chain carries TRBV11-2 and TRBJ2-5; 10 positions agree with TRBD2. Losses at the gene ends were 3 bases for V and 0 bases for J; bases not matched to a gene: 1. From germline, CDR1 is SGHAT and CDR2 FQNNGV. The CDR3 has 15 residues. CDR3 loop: CASSFSGGYQETQYF. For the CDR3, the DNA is TGTGCCAGCAGCTTTAGCGGGGGGTACCAAGAGACCCAGTACTTC.

CDR3 sequence (DNA): TGTGCCAGCAAAGGGGGTCTAGCCGGAAACACCATATATTTT. Translating it yields CASKGGLAGNTIYF. The V and J genes are TRBV11-2 and TRBJ1-3; possible D gene TRBD1, 6 bases. The germline V gene encodes CDR1 SGHAT and CDR2 FQNNGV. This CDR3 region has 14 residues. With 7 bases removed from V and 4 bases from J, the gap between germline ends came to 14 bases.

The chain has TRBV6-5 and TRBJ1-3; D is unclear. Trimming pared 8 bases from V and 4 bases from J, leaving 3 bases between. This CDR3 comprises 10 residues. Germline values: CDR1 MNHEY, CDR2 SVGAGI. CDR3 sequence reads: CASRGNTIYF. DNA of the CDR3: TGTGCCAGCCGCGGAAACACCATATATTTT.

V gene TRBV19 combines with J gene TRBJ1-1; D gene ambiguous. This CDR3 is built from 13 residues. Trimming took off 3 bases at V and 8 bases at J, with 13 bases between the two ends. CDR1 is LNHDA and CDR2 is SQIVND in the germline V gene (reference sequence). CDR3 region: CASSISGRMEAFF. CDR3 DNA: TGTGCCAGTAGTATTTCGGGGAGGATGGAAGCTTTCTTT. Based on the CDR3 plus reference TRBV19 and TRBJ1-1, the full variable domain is DGGITQSPKYLFRKEGQNVTLSCEQNLNHDAMYWYRQDPGQGLRLIYYSQIVNDFQKGDIAEGYSVSREKKESFPLTVTSAQKNPTAFYLCASSISGRMEAFFGQGTRLTVV.

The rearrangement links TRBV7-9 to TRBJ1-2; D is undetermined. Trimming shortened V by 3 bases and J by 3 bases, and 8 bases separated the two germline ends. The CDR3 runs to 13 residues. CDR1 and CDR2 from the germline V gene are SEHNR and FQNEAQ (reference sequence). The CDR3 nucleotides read TGTGCCAGCAGCTTGCTAACGGACTATGGCTACACCTTC. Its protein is CASSLLTDYGYTF. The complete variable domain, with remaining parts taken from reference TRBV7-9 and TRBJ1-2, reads DTGVSQNPRHKITKRGQNVTFRCDPISEHNRLYWYRQTLGQGPEFLTYFQNEAQLEKSRLLSDRFSAERPKGSFSTLEIQRTEQGDSAMYLCASSLLTDYGYTFGSGTRLTVV.

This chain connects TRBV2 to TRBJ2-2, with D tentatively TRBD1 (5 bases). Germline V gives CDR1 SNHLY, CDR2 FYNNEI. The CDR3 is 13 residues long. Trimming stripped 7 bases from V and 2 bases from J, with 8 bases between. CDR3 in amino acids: CASNQGNTGELFF. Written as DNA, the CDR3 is TGTGCCAGCAATCAGGGAAACACCGGGGAGCTGTTTTTT.

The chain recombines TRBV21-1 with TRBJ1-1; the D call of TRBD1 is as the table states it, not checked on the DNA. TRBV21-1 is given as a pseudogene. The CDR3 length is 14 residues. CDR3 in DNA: TGTGCCAGCAAGGCGACAGGGGGCGCGACTGAAGCTTTCTTT. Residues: CASKATGGATEAFF.

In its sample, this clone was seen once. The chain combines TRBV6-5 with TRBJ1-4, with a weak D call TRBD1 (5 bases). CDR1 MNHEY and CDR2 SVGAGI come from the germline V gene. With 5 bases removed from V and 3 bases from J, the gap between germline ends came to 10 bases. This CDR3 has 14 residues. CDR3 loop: CASSRDGSNEKLFF. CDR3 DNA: TGTGCCAGCAGTCGGGACGGGTCTAATGAAAAACTGTTTTTT.

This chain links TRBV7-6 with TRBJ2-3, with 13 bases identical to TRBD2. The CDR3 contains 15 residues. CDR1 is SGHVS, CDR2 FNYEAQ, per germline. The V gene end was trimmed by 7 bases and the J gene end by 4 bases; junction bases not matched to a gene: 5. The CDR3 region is CASTRGLAGSDTQYF. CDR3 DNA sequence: TGTGCCAGCACCAGGGGACTAGCGGGGTCAGATACGCAGTATTTT.

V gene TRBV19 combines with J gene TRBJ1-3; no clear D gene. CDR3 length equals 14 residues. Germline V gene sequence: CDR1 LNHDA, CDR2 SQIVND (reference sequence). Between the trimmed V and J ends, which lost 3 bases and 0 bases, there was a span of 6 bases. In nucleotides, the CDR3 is TGTGCCAGTAGTATCGGAAGCTCTGGAAACACCATATATTTT. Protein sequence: CASSIGSSGNTIYF.

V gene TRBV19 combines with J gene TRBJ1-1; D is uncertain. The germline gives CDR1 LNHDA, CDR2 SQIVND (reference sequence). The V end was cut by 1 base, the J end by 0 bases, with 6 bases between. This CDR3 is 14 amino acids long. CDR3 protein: CASSIGQLNTEAFF. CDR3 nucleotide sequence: TGTGCCAGTAGTATAGGGCAGTTGAACACTGAAGCTTTCTTT.

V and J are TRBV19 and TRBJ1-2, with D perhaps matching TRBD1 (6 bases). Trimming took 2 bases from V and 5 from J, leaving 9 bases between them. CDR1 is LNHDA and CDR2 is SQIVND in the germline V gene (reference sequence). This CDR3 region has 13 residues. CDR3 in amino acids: CASSIQGLYGYTF. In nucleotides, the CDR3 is TGTGCCAGTAGTATACAGGGGTTATATGGCTACACCTTC.

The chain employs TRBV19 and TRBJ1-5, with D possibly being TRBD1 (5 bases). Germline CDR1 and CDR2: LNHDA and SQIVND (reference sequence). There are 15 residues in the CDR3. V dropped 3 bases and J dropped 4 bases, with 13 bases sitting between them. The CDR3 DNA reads TGTGCCAGTAGTATCCCAGGGAGTCCGAATCAGCCCCAGCATTTT. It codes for CASSIPGSPNQPQHF.

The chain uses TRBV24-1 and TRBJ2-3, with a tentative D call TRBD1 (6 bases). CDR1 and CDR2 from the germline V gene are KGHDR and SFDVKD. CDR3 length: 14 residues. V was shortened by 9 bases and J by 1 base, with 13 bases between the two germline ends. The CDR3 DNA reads TGTGCCACCGCTCAGGGACAAGGCACAGATACGCAGTATTTT. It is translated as CATAQGQGTDTQYF.

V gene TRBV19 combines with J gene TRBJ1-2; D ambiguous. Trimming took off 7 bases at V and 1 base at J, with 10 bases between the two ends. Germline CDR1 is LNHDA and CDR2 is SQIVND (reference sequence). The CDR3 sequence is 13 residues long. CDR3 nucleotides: TGTGCCAGTACGTGGAGTAGTAACTATGGCTACACCTTC. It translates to CASTWSSNYGYTF.

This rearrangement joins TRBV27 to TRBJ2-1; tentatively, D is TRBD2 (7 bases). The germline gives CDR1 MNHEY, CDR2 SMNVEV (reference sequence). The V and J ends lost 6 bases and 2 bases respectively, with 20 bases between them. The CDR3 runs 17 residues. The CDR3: CASSPYLGGATYNEQFF. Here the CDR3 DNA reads TGTGCCAGCAGCCCCTACCTGGGGGGGGCTACCTACAATGAGCAGTTCTTC.

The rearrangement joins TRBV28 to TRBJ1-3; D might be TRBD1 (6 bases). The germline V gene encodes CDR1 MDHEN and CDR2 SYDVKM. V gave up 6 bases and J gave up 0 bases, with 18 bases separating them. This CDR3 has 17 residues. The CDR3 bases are TGTGCCAGCAGAGGGGGGGGACGGTTTAGCTCTGGAAACACCATATATTTT. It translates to CASRGGGRFSSGNTIYF.